The TCR beta chain under discussion was sequenced for a study of blood T cell repertoires in COVID-19. Per the authors' pipeline: Quantification of nucleated cells was approximated via reference gene primer amplification. Libraries were prepared by immunoSEQ multiplex PCR; TCRdb keeps only in-frame clonotypes and omits some of them. That table furnishes V, J and clone size, whereas the DNA furnished D and trimming. The repertoire has some 100,000 clones, more than 75% of them found once; the top ten carry 10%. The receptor comes from a man aged 45-60 years with acute or convalescent COVID-19. The sequencing sample was made of peripheral blood.

The CDR3 region has the DNA TGTGCCATCAGTGGGACTAGCGGGAGTCCCGGGGAGCTGTTTTTT. It translates to CAISGTSGSPGELFF. The rearrangement uses TRBV10-3 and TRBJ2-2; 13 bases align to TRBD2. Germline V gene sequence: CDR1 ENHRY, CDR2 SYGVKD. J lost 6 bases, V lost 4 bases, and 2 bases had no gene match. The CDR3 extends over 15 amino acids.